The 21 T cell receptor beta chains presented below share a single source sample, sequenced in a study of T-cell memory formation after mild COVID-19 (dated by TCRdb to about 2021). Receptor amplification or capture employed 5' RACE. TCRdb lists the instrument as Illumina NovaSeq 6000. TCRdb passed the public sequencing reads through fastp at Q25 and MiXCR, retaining productive beta sequences. Entries are consolidated by CDR3 protein sequence, retaining the most common genes and DNA. In all, the sample holds some 100,000 distinct CDR3 sequences, and roughly 10% of those were seen once. Together, the top ten hold about two fifths of the sample. The sequenced sample was PBMCs or a T cell subset sorted from them (not recorded which). The receptors were gathered from a man between 18 and 29 years old who had mild COVID-19 (a few samples of this study predate the infection). The sample titles of this study are shuffled in the database, so cell type and time point are left out; the donor was told from shared clones.

This clonotype was recorded a few times. This rearrangement joins TRBV6-2 or TRBV6-3 to TRBJ1-1; TRBD1 might be the D (5 bases). Trimming left V 7 bases short and J 4 bases short, with 22 bases between. This CDR3 is built from 16 residues. The germline CDR1 and CDR2 sequences are MNHEY and SVGEGT. CDR3 in amino acids: CASNLSGAGSATEAFF. For the CDR3, the DNA is TGTGCCAGCAATCTAAGTGGGGCAGGGTCGGCCACTGAAGCTTTCTTT.

This sequence joins TRBV12-3 or TRBV12-4 and TRBJ1-3; D uncertain. Deletions cut 6 bases from V and 0 bases from J, with 12 bases between. The CDR3 loop spans 15 amino acids. The CDR3, as DNA: TGTGCCAGCAGCCCGCCCAACCGCTCTGGAAACACCATATATTTT. Amino acids: CASSPPNRSGNTIYF.

The chain carries TRBV4-1 and TRBJ2-4, with D possibly TRBD2 on 5 matching bases. CDR1 and CDR2 from the germline V gene are MGHRA and YSYEKL. Trimming left V 2 bases short and J 1 base short, with 12 bases between. This CDR3 is 16 amino acids long. The CDR3 region has the DNA TGCGCCAGCAGCCAATACGGGGTCGGTGCCAAAAACATTCAGTACTTC. It codes for CASSQYGVGAKNIQYF.

The rearrangement joins TRBV7-3 to TRBJ2-1; TRBD2 matches 9 bases. The V segment lost 1 base and the J segment 2 bases; nucleotides outside the gene matches: 3. This CDR3 contains 16 residues. Per germline, CDR1 SGHTA and CDR2 FQGTGA. The DNA of the CDR3 is TGTGCCAGCAGCTTAAGGGGCGGGGGGGCCTACAATGAGCAGTTCTTC. It codes for CASSLRGGGAYNEQFF.

In DNA, the CDR3 is TGCAGTGTTCGACCGCGTTCCGGCTACGAGCAGTACTTC. Protein product: CSVRPRSGYEQYF. V usage is TRBV20-1 and J usage is TRBJ2-7; no reliable D call. V dropped 7 bases and J dropped 3 bases, with 16 bases sitting between them. This CDR3 is 13 amino acids long. In germline, CDR1 is DFQATT, CDR2 SNEGSKA (reference sequence).

The chain links TRBV29-1 to TRBJ2-1; D possibly corresponds to TRBD2 (6 bases). Germline V gene data show CDR1 as SQVTM and CDR2 as ANQGSEA. The ends were cut back, 6 bases at V and 2 bases at J, with 17 bases in the middle. The CDR3 runs 15 residues. CDR3 DNA: TGCAGCGTCGACGAGGAGGGCGGAACCTACAATGAGCAGTTCTTC. It is translated as CSVDEEGGTYNEQFF.

This chain connects TRBV4-3 to TRBJ2-3; a possible D gene is TRBD2 (5 bases). CDR3 size: 15 residues. Deletions cut 1 base from V and 0 bases from J, with 8 bases between. CDR1 is LGHNA, CDR2 YSLEER, per germline. CDR3 bases: TGCGCCAGCAGCCAAGGGAGGAGTAGCACAGATACGCAGTATTTT. Protein: CASSQGRSSTDTQYF.

In its sample, this clonotype was seen many times. The chain recombines TRBV9 with TRBJ2-1; 10 bases are shared with TRBD2. The CDR3 totals 16 residues. V was clipped by 1 base and J by 6 bases; unmatched bases: 7. Germline CDR1 reads SGDLS; CDR2 reads YYNGEE. The CDR3 nucleotides read TGTGCCAGCAGCGTATGGTCCAGCGGGGGGGGCAATGAGCAGTTCTTC. It translates to CASSVWSSGGGNEQFF.

This clonotype has just a few counts. In nucleotides, the CDR3 is TGTGCCAGCAGTCCCGGGACAGGATATAATTCACCCCTCCACTTT. This translates into CASSPGTGYNSPLHF. The rearrangement joins TRBV6-5 to TRBJ1-6; TRBD1 matches 8 bases. The CDR3 has 15 amino acids. V was pared by 5 bases and J by 4 bases, with 4 bases of the junction left unmatched. CDR1 is MNHEY and CDR2 is SVGAGI in the germline V gene.

The chain combines TRBV3-1 with TRBJ2-3; D is unresolved. CDR3 length: 17 amino acids. The V end was cut by 0 bases, the J end by 4 bases, with 17 bases between. The germline CDR1 and CDR2 sequences are LGHDT and YNNKEL (reference sequence). Here the CDR3 reads CASSQDIRSEGPDTQYF. The DNA of the CDR3 is TGTGCCAGCAGCCAAGATATCCGGTCGGAAGGTCCAGATACGCAGTATTTT.

The V call is TRBV5-6, the J call TRBJ1-2; D ambiguous. The germline V gene encodes CDR1 SGHDT and CDR2 YYEEEE. The ends were cut back, 2 bases at V and 2 bases at J, with 16 bases in the middle. The CDR3 has 16 amino acids. CDR3 nucleotides: TGTGCCAGCAGCTTTGGCCGCCATCGGGTAAACTATGGCTACACCTTC. The encoded protein is CASSFGRHRVNYGYTF. Drawing the rest from reference TRBV5-6 and TRBJ1-2, the complete variable domain is DAGVTQSPTHLIKTRGQQVTLRCSPKSGHDTVSWYQQALGQGPQFIFQYYEEEERQRGNFPDRFSGHQFPNYSSELNVNALLLGDSALYLCASSFGRHRVNYGYTFGSGTRLTVV.

This clonotype was picked up a small number of times. This sequence joins TRBV9 and TRBJ2-3; 13 nucleotides match TRBD2. Per germline, CDR1 SGDLS and CDR2 YYNGEE. The CDR3 loop spans 17 amino acids. Losses at the gene ends were 3 bases for V and 4 bases for J; bases not matched to a gene: 8. The CDR3 nucleotides are TGTGCCAGCAGCGCCGGGACCGGGACTAGCGGGGCAGATACGCAGTATTTT. As protein: CASSAGTGTSGADTQYF.

This clonotype came up a few times. The rearrangement uses TRBV19 and TRBJ2-3, with a weak D call TRBD1 (6 bases). The ends were cut back, 5 bases at V and 4 bases at J, with 13 bases in the middle. The CDR3 contains 14 residues. The germline V gene encodes CDR1 LNHDA and CDR2 SQIVND (reference sequence). CDR3 nucleotides: TGTGCCAGTAGTGTCGGACAGATATCAGATACGCAGTATTTT. Amino acids: CASSVGQISDTQYF.

The CDR3: CASSFFASGGYEQYF. In DNA, the CDR3 is TGTGCCAGCAGCTTCTTCGCGAGCGGGGGCTACGAGCAGTACTTC. The chain combines TRBV5-5 with TRBJ2-7; TRBD2 matches at 8 bases. The CDR3 length is 15 residues. The V gene's germline CDR1 is SGHKS and CDR2 YYEKEE (reference sequence). V dropped 2 bases and J dropped 3; count of bases not matched to a gene: 7.

The chain links TRBV4-3 to TRBJ2-3; 10 bases map to TRBD2. Germline CDR1 reads LGHNA; CDR2 reads YSLEER. J gave up 0 bases and V 5 bases, and 5 bases lay outside the gene matches. This CDR3 comprises 16 residues. The CDR3 loop reads CASSKGLATSTDTQYF. CDR3 nucleotides: TGCGCCAGCAGCAAGGGACTAGCGACCAGCACAGATACGCAGTATTTT.

This chain joins TRBV6-6 and TRBJ2-1; the D is unclear. V gave up 2 bases and J gave up 5 bases, with 4 bases separating them. The germline gives CDR1 MNHNY, CDR2 SVGAGI (reference sequence). CDR3 size: 12 residues. In nucleotides, the CDR3 is TGTGCCAGCAGTTACACAGACAATGAGCAGTTCTTC. Protein product: CASSYTDNEQFF.

CDR3 amino acids: CASSQQQEGGSGANVLTF. CDR3 nucleotide sequence: TGCGCCAGCAGCCAACAGCAGGAGGGGGGCTCTGGGGCCAACGTCCTGACTTTC. The rearrangement uses TRBV4-3 and TRBJ2-6; D is perhaps TRBD1 or TRBD2 (6 bases each). V gave up 2 bases and J gave up 0 bases, with 14 bases separating them. Germline V gene lookup returns CDR1 LGHNA and CDR2 YSLEER. There are 18 residues in the CDR3.

This clonotype appeared a few times. J is TRBJ1-1 and V is TRBV7-3; 9 bases align to TRBD1. With V trimmed by 5 bases and J by 10 bases, 11 bases remained unmatched. The CDR3 is 14 amino acids. CDR1 SGHTA and CDR2 FQGTGA come from the germline V gene. The CDR3 DNA reads TGTGCCAGCAGCCAAGCAACCGGGACAGGGCCAGCTTTCTTT. Its translation is CASSQATGTGPAFF.

This clonotype was seen a handful of times. This chain links TRBV7-9 with TRBJ2-7; D is unresolved. Germline values: CDR1 SEHNR, CDR2 FQNEAQ (reference sequence). Trimming took 6 bases from V and 2 from J, leaving 17 bases between them. The CDR3 covers 15 residues. CDR3 sequence (DNA): TGTGCCAGCAGTTCCACAAAAACGGCCCCCTACGAGCAGTACGTC. It yields the protein CASSSTKTAPYEQYV.

This clonotype has ten or more counts. The V and J genes are TRBV7-6 and TRBJ2-1, with TRBD1 matching over 8 bases. With 5 bases clipped from V and 7 bases from J, the junction kept 10 bases outside the gene matches. The CDR3 loop spans 15 amino acids. The germline gives CDR1 SGHVS, CDR2 FNYEAQ. The DNA of the CDR3 is TGTGCCAGCAGCCTCACCCAGGGGGCCGGGAATGAGCAGTTCTTC. Amino acids: CASSLTQGAGNEQFF.

The rearrangement links TRBV3-1 to TRBJ2-5; 7 nucleotides line up with TRBD2. V shed 6 bases, J shed 3 bases, and the junction held 4 bases outside the gene matches. This CDR3 contains 13 residues. Per germline, CDR1 LGHDT and CDR2 YNNKEL (reference sequence). Written as DNA, the CDR3 is TGTGCCAGCAGGGTGAGCGGGGAAGAGACCCAGTACTTC. Its translation: CASRVSGEETQYF.